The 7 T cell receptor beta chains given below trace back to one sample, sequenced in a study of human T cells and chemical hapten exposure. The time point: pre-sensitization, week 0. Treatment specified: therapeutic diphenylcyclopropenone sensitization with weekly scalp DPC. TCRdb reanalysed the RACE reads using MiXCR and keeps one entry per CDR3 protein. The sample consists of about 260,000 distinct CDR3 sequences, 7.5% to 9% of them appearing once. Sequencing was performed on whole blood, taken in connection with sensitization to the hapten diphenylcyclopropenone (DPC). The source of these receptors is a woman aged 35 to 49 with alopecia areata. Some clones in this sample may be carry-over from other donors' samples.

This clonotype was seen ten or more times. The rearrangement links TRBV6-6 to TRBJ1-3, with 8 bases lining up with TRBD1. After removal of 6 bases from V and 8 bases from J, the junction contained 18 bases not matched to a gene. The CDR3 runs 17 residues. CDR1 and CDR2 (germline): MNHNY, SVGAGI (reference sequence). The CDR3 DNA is TGTGCCAGCAGATCCTTACGCCCAAGGACAGGGTTAGACACCATATATTTT. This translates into CASRSLRPRTGLDTIYF.

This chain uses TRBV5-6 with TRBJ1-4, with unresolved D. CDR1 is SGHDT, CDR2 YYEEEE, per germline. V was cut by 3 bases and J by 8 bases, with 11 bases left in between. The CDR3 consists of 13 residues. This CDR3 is CASSSDAWEKLFF. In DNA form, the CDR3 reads TGTGCCAGCAGCTCGGACGCGTGGGAAAAACTGTTTTTT.

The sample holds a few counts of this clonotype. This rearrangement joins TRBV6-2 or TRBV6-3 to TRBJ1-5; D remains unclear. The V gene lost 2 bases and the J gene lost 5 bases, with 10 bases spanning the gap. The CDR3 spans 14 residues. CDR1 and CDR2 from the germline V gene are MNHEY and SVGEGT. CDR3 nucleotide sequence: TGTGCCAGCAGTTACGGTGGCCGTTATCAGCCCCAGCATTTT. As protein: CASSYGGRYQPQHF.

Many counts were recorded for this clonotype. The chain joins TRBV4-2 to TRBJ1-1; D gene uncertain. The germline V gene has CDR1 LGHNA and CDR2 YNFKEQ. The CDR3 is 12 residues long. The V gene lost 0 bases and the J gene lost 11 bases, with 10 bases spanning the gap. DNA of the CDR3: TGTGCCAGCAGCCAAGAGAACTTTAGGGCTTTCTTT. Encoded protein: CASSQENFRAFF.

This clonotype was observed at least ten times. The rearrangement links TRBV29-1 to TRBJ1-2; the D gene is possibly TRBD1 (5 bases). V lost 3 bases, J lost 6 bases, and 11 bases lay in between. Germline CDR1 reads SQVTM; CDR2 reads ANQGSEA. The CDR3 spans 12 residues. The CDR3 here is CSVDAQDNGYTF. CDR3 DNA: TGCAGCGTTGACGCACAGGACAATGGCTACACCTTC.

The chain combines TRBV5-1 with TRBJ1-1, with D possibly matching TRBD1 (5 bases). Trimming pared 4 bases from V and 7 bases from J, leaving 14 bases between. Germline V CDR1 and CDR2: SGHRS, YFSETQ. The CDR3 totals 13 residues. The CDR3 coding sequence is TGCGCCAGCAGCCCATGGCAGGGCATTGAAGCTTTCTTT. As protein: CASSPWQGIEAFF.

The CDR3 DNA follows: TGTGCCAGCAGCTTAAGGCATGCGGGTCCCTACGAGCAGTACTTC. This sequence encodes CASSLRHAGPYEQYF. V and J are TRBV7-3 and TRBJ2-7, with D perhaps matching TRBD2 (5 bases). This CDR3 has 15 residues. V was pared by 1 base and J by 2 bases, with 12 bases between. From germline, CDR1 is SGHTA and CDR2 FQGTGA.